The 24 T cell receptor beta chains below come from one sample, sequenced in a study of regulatory T cells in long-lasting Graves disease. The time point here: newly diagnosed GD, antithyroid drugs for less than 3 months. The TCR library used RNA extracted from PBMCs. Combining iRepertoire HTBI primers with Arm-PCR of CDR3 regions, the authors built TCR beta libraries. TCRdb itself ran the multiplex PCR reads through MiXCR, one entry per CDR3 protein. The repertoire includes 680,000 or so distinct CDR3 sequences, about 15% of them detected once, and around a sixth sits in the top ten. This same sample was also part of a study on T cells in Graves' hyperthyroidism and ophthalmopathy.

The material sequenced was peripheral blood mononuclear cells (PBMCs), taken at new diagnosis, from a patient treated with antithyroid drugs. The receptors originated from a woman aged 25 to 39 with Graves disease.

This clonotype showed up many times. This chain's CDR3 is CASSLEPGTTRSHEQFF. CDR3 nucleotides: TGCGCCAGCAGCTTGGAACCCGGGACTACCAGGAGCCATGAGCAGTTCTTC. This sequence joins TRBV5-1 and TRBJ2-1; TRBD2 matches 7 bases. Per the germline V gene, CDR1 is SGHRS and CDR2 is YFSETQ. Unmatched junction bases numbered 14, after V lost 0 bases and J lost 8 bases. The CDR3 runs 17 residues.

The chain couples TRBV4-1 to TRBJ1-4; D is unclear. This CDR3 contains 17 residues. Trimming removed 0 bases at V and 0 bases at J, with 11 bases between. Germline CDR1 MGHRA, CDR2 YSYEKL. The CDR3, as DNA: TGCGCCAGCAGCCAAGAAAGGATAGGAGCAACTAATGAAAAACTGTTTTTT. Translating it yields CASSQERIGATNEKLFF.

A note on this clonotype: A read error may account for a junction end that differs from germline. The gene calls are TRBV29-1 and TRBJ1-1, with unresolved D. There are 13 residues in the CDR3. CDR1 is SQVTM, CDR2 ANQGSEA, per germline. The CDR3 DNA reads as TGCAGCGTCCTACGGGCTTTCAACACTGAAGCTCTCTTT. It yields the protein CSVLRAFNTEALF.

This clonotype has more than one count but fewer than ten. The V and J genes are TRBV6-1 and TRBJ1-2, with D possibly matching TRBD1 (5 bases). Germline CDR1 MNHNS, CDR2 SASEGT. This CDR3 region has 15 residues. V was shortened by 2 bases and J by 4 bases, with 14 bases between the two germline ends. CDR3 sequence: CASSEIGGTGYGYTF. The CDR3 nucleotides are TGTGCCAGCAGTGAAATTGGGGGAACGGGCTATGGCTACACCTTC.

The chain employs TRBV7-2 and TRBJ2-6; D unresolved. This CDR3 has 15 amino acids. Per the germline V gene, CDR1 is SGHTA and CDR2 is FQGNSA. V lost 6 bases and J lost 4, with 13 bases in between. The CDR3, as DNA: TGTGCCAGCAGTCTTTGGTCTGCGGGGGCCAACGTCCTGACTTTC. Protein product: CASSLWSAGANVLTF.

This clonotype came up a few times. This chain uses TRBV20-1 with TRBJ1-3; no clear D gene. The length of the CDR3 is 14 residues. V gave up 2 bases and J gave up 0 bases, with 8 bases separating them. CDR1 is DFQATT and CDR2 is SNEGSKA in the germline V gene (reference sequence). In DNA form, the CDR3 reads TGCAGTGCTAGAAAGTCAGTCTCTGGAAACACCATATATTTT. Translating gives CSARKSVSGNTIYF.

This rearrangement joins TRBV9 to TRBJ2-2, with 7 bases matching TRBD1. The CDR3 is made up of 16 amino acids. Trimming cost V 0 bases and J 4 bases; bases outside gene matches: 6. The germline gives CDR1 SGDLS, CDR2 YYNGEE. In DNA, the CDR3 is TGTGCCAGCAGCGTAGCTGGGACAGTTGCCACCGGGGAGCTGTTTTTT. Protein: CASSVAGTVATGELFF. The full variable domain, rest sourced from reference TRBV9 and TRBJ2-2, is DSGVTQTPKHLITATGQRVTLRCSPRSGDLSVYWYQQSLDQGLQFLIQYYNGEERAKGNILERFSAQQFPDLHSELNLSSLELGDSALYFCASSVAGTVATGELFFGEGSRLTVL.

This clonotype was detected only a few times. The chain uses TRBV4-1 and TRBJ2-3, with TRBD2 as a possible D gene (5 bases). The germline V gene has CDR1 MGHRA and CDR2 YSYEKL. V shed 8 bases and J shed 0 bases, with 9 bases lying between them. CDR3 length: 13 amino acids. The CDR3 DNA sequence: TGCGCCAGCTCCGCGGGTAGCACAGATACGCAGTATTTT. It codes for CASSAGSTDTQYF.

As regards this clonotype: A clone one base away is much larger, so this may be a read error. The genes are TRBV7-8 and TRBJ2-3, with 8 bases lining up with TRBD2. Unmatched junction bases numbered 1, after V lost 1 base and J lost 4 bases. This CDR3 spans 14 amino acids. Germline V gene data show CDR1 as SGHVS and CDR2 as FQNEAQ. CDR3 sequence reads: CASSLEAGADTQYF. For the CDR3, the DNA is TGTGCCAGCAGCTTAGAAGCGGGAGCAGATACGCAGTATTTT. Supplemented by reference TRBV7-8 and TRBJ2-3, the full variable domain reads GAGVSQSPRYKVAKRGQDVALRCDPISGHVSLFWYQQALGQGPEFLTYFQNEAQLDKSGLPSDRFFAERPEGSVSTLKIQRTQQEDSAVYLCASSLEAGADTQYFGPGTRLTVL.

This chain links TRBV5-4 with TRBJ1-2; the match to TRBD1 covers 11 bases. Germline V gene data show CDR1 as SGHNT and CDR2 as YYREEE (reference sequence). This CDR3 region has 15 residues. V trimming: 4 bases; J trimming: 4 bases; junction bases outside the gene matches: 6. The CDR3 spells CASSPMGQGGYGYTF. CDR3 sequence (DNA): TGTGCCAGCAGCCCCATGGGACAGGGGGGCTATGGCTACACCTTC.

The gene calls are TRBV24-1 and TRBJ2-5; no clear D. The CDR3 extends over 14 amino acids. Trimming took 3 bases from V and 4 from J, leaving 11 bases between them. Germline CDR1 and CDR2: KGHDR and SFDVKD. The chain's CDR3 is CATSDPQMRETQYF. The CDR3 nucleotides read TGTGCCACCAGTGATCCTCAGATGCGAGAGACCCAGTACTTC.

This clonotype was detected a few times. The genes are TRBV6-1 and TRBJ1-2; TRBD1 is a possible D gene (5 bases). This CDR3 region has 12 residues. V lost 8 bases to trimming and J lost 8 bases, with 15 bases between them. CDR1 and CDR2 from the germline V gene are MNHNS and SASEGT. Written as DNA, the CDR3 is TGTGCCAGCTTCCGCGGGGGTAGCGGCTACACCTTC. It is translated as CASFRGGSGYTF.

This clonotype was picked up a small number of times. The chain has TRBV24-1 and TRBJ1-2, with D hard to call. CDR3 length: 13 residues. The germline V and J ends were trimmed by 1 base and 5 bases, with 7 bases remaining between them. CDR1 KGHDR and CDR2 SFDVKD come from the germline V gene. CDR3 sequence reads: CATSDLPFYGYTF. CDR3 nucleotides: TGTGCCACCAGTGATTTACCTTTTTATGGCTACACCTTC.

This clonotype has ten or more counts. The chain combines TRBV20-1 with TRBJ2-1; TRBD2 matches at 11 bases. The CDR3 contains 15 residues. Trimming removed 3 bases from V and 2 bases from J; junction bases left unmatched: 3. Looked up from germline, CDR1 is DFQATT and CDR2 is SNEGSKA (reference sequence). DNA of the CDR3: TGCAGTGCTAGGACTAGCGGGATGGCCTACAATGAGCAGTTCTTC. It codes for CSARTSGMAYNEQFF.

The table lists this clonotype with a few counts. This rearrangement joins TRBV18 to TRBJ2-1, with 8 bases aligning to TRBD2. V was clipped by 3 bases and J by 8 bases; unmatched bases: 12. In germline, CDR1 is KGHSH, CDR2 LQKENI. The length of the CDR3 is 16 residues. The CDR3 DNA reads as TGTGCCAGCTCACCGCGGACTAGCCCGAGGTACGATGAGCAGTTCTTC. Protein: CASSPRTSPRYDEQFF.

This clonotype was detected many times. The rearrangement joins TRBV20-1 to TRBJ1-5; D is ambiguous. Germline-derived CDR1 and CDR2 are DFQATT and SNEGSKA (reference sequence). V was shortened by 6 bases and J by 7 bases, with 16 bases between the two germline ends. This CDR3 has 13 residues. The CDR3 DNA is TGCAGTGCCTTGGGAAGGGTAGGCCAGCCCCAGCATTTT. Its protein is CSALGRVGQPQHF.

This clonotype came up many times. The rearrangement uses TRBV7-9 and TRBJ2-7, with 7 nucleotides matching TRBD1. CDR1 and CDR2 from the germline V gene are SEHNR and FQNEAQ (reference sequence). The CDR3 consists of 13 residues. V dropped 3 bases and J dropped 7; count of bases not matched to a gene: 6. For the CDR3, the DNA is TGTGCCAGCAGCTTTGAAGGGGGCGGGGAGCAGTACTTC. Translating gives CASSFEGGGEQYF.

The V call is TRBV28, the J call TRBJ2-7, with unresolved D. CDR3 length: 11 residues. Between the trimmed V and J ends, which lost 0 bases and 12 bases, there was a span of 9 bases. The germline gives CDR1 MDHEN, CDR2 SYDVKM. CDR3 region: CASSLWGSPYF. For the CDR3, the DNA is TGTGCCAGCAGTTTATGGGGCTCCCCGTACTTC.

The CDR3 sequence is CASSYDVNGYTF. CDR3 nucleotide sequence: TGTGCCAGCAGTTACGACGTTAACGGCTACACCTTC. The chain carries TRBV6-5 and TRBJ1-2, with D hard to call. Trimming pared 2 bases from V and 8 bases from J, leaving 9 bases between. Germline V gives CDR1 MNHEY, CDR2 SVGAGI. The CDR3 covers 12 residues.

With regard to this clonotype: At one end the junction does not follow the germline gene, possibly because of a read error. This chain connects TRBV7-9 to TRBJ2-7; D is unclear. The CDR3 contains 15 residues. CDR1 is SEHNR, CDR2 FQNEAQ, per germline (reference sequence). The CDR3 DNA follows: TGTGCCAGCAGCCAGAGCGAGACAAGACCCTACAAGCAGTACTTC. This encodes CASSQSETRPYKQYF.

The chain has TRBV2 and TRBJ1-6; D is perhaps TRBD1 (5 bases). There are 15 residues in the CDR3. Germline V lookup: CDR1 SNHLY, CDR2 FYNNEI. Trimming removed 3 bases at V and 10 bases at J, with 16 bases between. The CDR3 DNA follows: TGTGCCAGCAGTGAGTTAGGTCAGGGTAGATCACCCCTCCACTTT. Translation gives CASSELGQGRSPLHF.

This CDR3 reads CATRDISGANVLTF. For the CDR3, the DNA is TGTGCCACAAGGGATATCTCTGGGGCCAACGTCCTGACTTTC. The chain couples TRBV10-3 to TRBJ2-6, with D hard to call. V shed 10 bases and J shed 0 bases, with 10 bases lying between them. In germline, CDR1 is ENHRY, CDR2 SYGVKD. The CDR3 is made up of 14 amino acids.

This clonotype was recorded at least ten times. V gene TRBV27 combines with J gene TRBJ1-5; D unresolved. This CDR3 has 14 residues. CDR1 is MNHEY and CDR2 is SMNVEV in the germline V gene (reference sequence). Trimming pared 3 bases from V and 3 bases from J, leaving 9 bases between. The CDR3 region is CASSLDGINQPQHF. DNA of the CDR3: TGTGCCAGCAGTTTGGACGGCATCAATCAGCCCCAGCATTTT.

This clonotype was found many times. Here the CDR3 reads CSPSRSSGHNEQFF. CDR3 DNA: TGCAGCCCCAGCCGGTCTAGCGGGCACAATGAGCAGTTCTTC. This chain joins TRBV20-1 and TRBJ2-1; TRBD2 agrees at 8 bases. The CDR3 totals 14 residues. In germline, CDR1 is DFQATT, CDR2 SNEGSKA (reference sequence).